Below, one T cell receptor (beta chain) is given with its context. Its target is not known. These data come from a study of graft-versus-host responses after intestinal transplantation. Produced via immunoSEQ multiplex PCR; TCRdb's table is partial and in-frame only. The sample has 85,000 to 90,000 clones, 80% to 95% seen once. The starting material was unstimulated CD4+ T cells sorted from spleen or lymph node cells, obtained before intestinal transplant. This TCR was sampled from a human donor who received an intestinal transplant.

The CDR3 sequence: CASSIGGTVNLKQYF. CDR3 DNA: TGTGCCAGTAGTATCGGGGGAACCGTCAACCTCAAGCAGTACTTC. The rearrangement joins TRBV19 to TRBJ2-7, with D perhaps TRBD2 (6 bases). From germline, CDR1 is LNHDA and CDR2 SQIVND (reference sequence). This CDR3 has 15 amino acids. The V and J ends lost 3 bases and 8 bases respectively, with 20 bases between them.